These T cell receptor beta chains were read from a single sample in a study of cytomegalovirus exposure and HLA in healthy donors. Assay: immunoSEQ multiplex PCR; the TCRdb copy retains only in-frame clones and omits some. The data contain under 200,000 clones, around 75% of them singletons. Specimen: PBMCs. These receptors all stem from a woman in her 30s in good health and CMV-seronegative. Both conserved end residues are part of each CDR3. Each record gives: D gene, J gene, clone size, V gene, CDR3 protein, CDR3 DNA. The D gene is left open where the match is weak. Some rows have no size entry. The others give once, few or many, or a class for an expanded clone.

TRBD2,TRBJ2-6,many,TRBV2,CASRPRAGGSSGANVLTF,TGTGCCAGCAGACCTAGAGCGGGAGGAAGCTCTGGGGCCAACGTCCTGACTTTC
TRBD2,TRBJ2-5,.,TRBV7-3,CASSQGLAGGPETQYF,TGTGCCAGCAGCCAAGGACTAGCGGGGGGGCCCGAGACCCAGTACTTC
TRBD2,TRBJ2-7,.,TRBV10-3,CATLKSGSVLYEQYF,TGTGCCACTTTAAAAAGCGGGAGTGTCTTATACGAGCAGTACTTC
TRBD1,TRBJ1-2,once,TRBV27,CASSLSPLGQGAAGYTF,TGTGCCAGCAGTTTATCCCCCCTCGGGCAGGGGGCGGCTGGCTACACCTTC
.,TRBJ2-1,.,TRBV7-2,CASSPRQGGSNEQFF,TGTGCCAGCAGCCCCCGACAGGGAGGTAGTAATGAGCAGTTCTTC
TRBD1,TRBJ1-1,few,TRBV5-1,CASTGQGAPTEAFF,TGCGCCAGCACGGGACAGGGGGCGCCGACTGAAGCTTTCTTT
TRBD1,TRBJ1-1,.,TRBV19,CASSWDRGTSNTEAFF,TGTGCCAGTAGTTGGGACAGGGGGACGTCCAACACTGAAGCTTTCTTT
.,TRBJ1-3,few,TRBV4-1,CASSQDVGIGNTIYF,TGCGCCAGCAGCCAAGACGTCGGGATCGGAAACACCATATATTTT
TRBD2,TRBJ2-3,.,TRBV9,CATQRLAGTDTQYF,TGTGCAACACAACGACTAGCGGGCACAGATACGCAGTATTTT
.,TRBJ2-1,.,TRBV27,CASSYQRVDEQFF,TGTGCCAGCAGTTATCAGCGGGTGGATGAGCAGTTCTTC
TRBD1,TRBJ1-2,.,TRBV7-2,CASSRTTGGSYGYTF,TGTGCCAGCAGCCGCACGACAGGGGGCTCTTATGGCTACACCTTC
.,TRBJ1-5,.,TRBV2,CASSGTGNQPQHF,TGTGCCAGCAGTGGGACGGGGAATCAGCCCCAGCATTTT
TRBD1,TRBJ2-3,.,TRBV5-8,CASSIGTGGFLRIGDTQYF,TGTGCCAGCAGCATCGGGACAGGGGGCTTTTTGAGGATAGGAGATACGCAGTATTTT
TRBD2,TRBJ2-3,.,TRBV5-1,CASSLGLAGVGPRAQYF,TGCGCCAGCAGCTTAGGACTAGCGGGAGTAGGCCCTCGGGCGCAGTATTTT
.,TRBJ2-5,few,TRBV9,CASSVGGALQETQYF,TGTGCCAGCAGCGTCGGGGGAGCTCTTCAAGAGACCCAGTACTTC
.,TRBJ2-4,.,TRBV4-1,CASSQGLLGNIQYF,TGCGCCAGCAGCCAAGGACTACTCGGAAACATTCAGTACTTC
.,TRBJ2-2,.,TRBV2,CASSEGRQVLGNTGELFF,TGTGCCAGCAGTGAAGGGAGACAGGTTCTCGGGAACACCGGGGAGCTGTTTTTT
.,TRBJ2-3,few,TRBV5-5,CASSPAPGFRTDTQYF,TGTGCCAGCAGCCCCGCGCCCGGGTTTAGGACAGATACGCAGTATTTT
TRBD1,TRBJ2-2,.,TRBV10-1,CASSVRTGGSTGELFF,TGCGCCAGCAGTGTACGGACAGGGGGCAGCACCGGGGAGCTGTTTTTT
.,TRBJ2-4,.,TRBV29-1,CSVTSGTWNIQYF,TGCAGCGTTACATCCGGGACTTGGAACATTCAGTACTTC
TRBD1,TRBJ2-1,.,TRBV5-1,CASSLSGTEYNEQFF,TGCGCCAGCAGCTTATCCGGGACAGAGTACAATGAGCAGTTCTTC
TRBD1,TRBJ1-5,.,TRBV15,CATSRSKQGKHQPQHF,TGTGCCACCAGCAGATCGAAACAGGGGAAACATCAGCCCCAGCATTTT
TRBD2,TRBJ2-7,.,TRBV19,CASRIRTSGIYEQYF,TGTGCCAGTAGGATTAGGACTAGCGGGATTTACGAGCAGTACTTC
TRBD2,TRBJ2-1,once,TRBV5-1,CASSLELAGYNEQFF,TGCGCCAGCAGCTTGGAACTAGCGGGGTACAATGAGCAGTTCTTC
.,TRBJ2-3,few,TRBV5-1,CASSPTAGSADTQYF,TGCGCCAGCAGCCCAACAGCGGGTAGCGCAGATACGCAGTATTTT
TRBD2,TRBJ2-4,.,TRBV5-1,CASSPGLAGGLRVIQYF,TGCGCCAGCAGCCCGGGACTAGCGGGGGGGCTTCGGGTCATTCAGTACTTC
.,TRBJ2-5,.,TRBV9,CASSYADSGKETQYF,TGTGCCAGCAGCTATGCTGACTCTGGCAAAGAGACCCAGTACTTC
TRBD1,TRBJ2-2,.,TRBV19,CASSPPPTGTGELFF,TGTGCCAGTAGTCCCCCCCCGACAGGGACCGGGGAGCTGTTTTTT
.,TRBJ2-1,few,TRBV4-3,CASSQGDTRGEQFF,TGCGCCAGCAGCCAAGGGGATACCAGGGGTGAGCAGTTCTTC
TRBD2,TRBJ2-3,.,TRBV7-9,CSSSLRTSGGTDTQYF,TGTTCCAGCAGCTTGAGGACTAGCGGAGGCACAGATACGCAGTATTTT
TRBD1,TRBJ1-5,.,TRBV7-2,CASSTDRGHGQPQHF,TGTGCCAGCAGCACCGACAGGGGGCACGGTCAGCCCCAGCATTTT
TRBD1,TRBJ1-1,.,TRBV9,CASSATGTVNTEAFF,TGTGCCAGCAGCGCAACCGGGACAGTTAACACTGAAGCTTTCTTT
TRBD2,TRBJ2-3,medium-sized,TRBV6-4,CASSATSGSGTDTQYF,TGTGCCAGCAGCGCAACTAGCGGGAGCGGCACAGATACGCAGTATTTT
.,TRBJ1-3,.,TRBV5-1,CASSFGTPGSGNTIYF,TGCGCCAGCAGCTTCGGGACTCCTGGATCTGGAAACACCATATATTTT
TRBD1,TRBJ1-2,.,TRBV7-9,CASSSWDSIYGYTF,TGTGCCAGCAGCTCCTGGGACAGCATCTATGGCTACACCTTC
.,TRBJ2-7,.,TRBV27,CASSFTSSYEQYF,TGTGCCAGCAGCTTTACCAGTTCCTACGAGCAGTACTTC
.,TRBJ2-2,once,TRBV11-1,CASSPRQEKTNTGELFF,TGTGCCAGCAGCCCTCGACAGGAAAAGACGAACACCGGGGAGCTGTTTTTT
.,TRBJ1-2,.,TRBV20-1,CSAYYGYTF,TGCAGTGCCTACTATGGCTACACCTTC
.,TRBJ1-5,once,TRBV10-3,CATWSDYSNQPQHF,TGTGCCACCTGGTCGGACTATAGCAATCAGCCCCAGCATTTT
TRBD2,TRBJ2-3,.,TRBV7-9,CASSLTSGTDTQYF,TGTGCCAGCAGCTTAACTAGCGGCACAGATACGCAGTATTTT
TRBD1,TRBJ1-2,few,TRBV28,CASIPVWGQLSYGYTF,TGTGCCAGCATACCTGTGTGGGGACAGCTTTCCTATGGCTACACCTTC
.,TRBJ1-1,few,TRBV7-8,CASSGRGFEAFF,TGTGCCAGCAGCGGGAGGGGGTTTGAAGCTTTCTTT
.,TRBJ1-1,few,TRBV9,CASSVDPGMNTEAFF,TGTGCCAGCAGCGTAGATCCAGGCATGAACACTGAAGCTTTCTTT
TRBD1,TRBJ2-1,.,TRBV27,CASRDRGNEQFF,TGTGCCAGCAGAGACAGGGGCAATGAGCAGTTCTTC
TRBD1,TRBJ1-1,.,TRBV11-2,CASTHPDRVAFF,TGTGCCAGCACCCACCCGGACAGGGTAGCTTTCTTT
TRBD1,TRBJ2-7,.,TRBV29-1,CSVEGGTGGFYEQYF,TGCAGCGTTGAAGGAGGGACAGGGGGGTTCTACGAGCAGTACTTC
.,TRBJ2-2,.,TRBV5-1,CASSSRTANTGELFF,TGCGCCAGCAGCTCCAGGACAGCGAACACCGGGGAGCTGTTTTTT